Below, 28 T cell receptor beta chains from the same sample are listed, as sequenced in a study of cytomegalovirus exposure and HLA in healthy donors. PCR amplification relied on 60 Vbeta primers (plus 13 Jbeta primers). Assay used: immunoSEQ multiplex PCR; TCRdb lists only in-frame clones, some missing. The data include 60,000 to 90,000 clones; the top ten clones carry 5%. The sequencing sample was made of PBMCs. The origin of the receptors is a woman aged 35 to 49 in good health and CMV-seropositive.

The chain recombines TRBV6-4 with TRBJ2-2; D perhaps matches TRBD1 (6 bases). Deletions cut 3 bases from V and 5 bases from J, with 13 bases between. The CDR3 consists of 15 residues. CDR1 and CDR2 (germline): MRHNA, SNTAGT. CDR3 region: CASSDGAGETGELFF. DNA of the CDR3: TGTGCCAGCAGTGATGGGGCAGGGGAAACCGGGGAGCTGTTTTTT.

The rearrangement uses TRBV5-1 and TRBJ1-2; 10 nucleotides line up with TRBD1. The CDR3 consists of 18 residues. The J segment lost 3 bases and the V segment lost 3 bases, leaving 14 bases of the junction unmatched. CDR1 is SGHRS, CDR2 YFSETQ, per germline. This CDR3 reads CASSSLRGQGSGDYGYTF. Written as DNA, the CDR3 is TGCGCCAGCAGCTCACTTAGGGGACAGGGGTCGGGGGACTATGGCTACACCTTC.

CDR3: CASSSTGRWGYTF. CDR3 DNA sequence: TGTGCCAGCAGCTCGACAGGGCGGTGGGGCTACACCTTC. The gene calls are TRBV28 and TRBJ1-2; 7 nucleotides match TRBD1. J was trimmed by 8 bases and V by 6 bases; bases with no gene match: 9. Germline V gene lookup returns CDR1 MDHEN and CDR2 SYDVKM. The CDR3 length is 13 residues.

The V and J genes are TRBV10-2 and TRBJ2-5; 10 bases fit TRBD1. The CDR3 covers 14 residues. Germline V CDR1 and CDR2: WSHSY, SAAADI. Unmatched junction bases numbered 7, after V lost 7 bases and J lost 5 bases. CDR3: CASTDRGTGETQYF. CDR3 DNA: TGCGCCAGCACGGACAGGGGGACGGGGGAGACCCAGTACTTC.

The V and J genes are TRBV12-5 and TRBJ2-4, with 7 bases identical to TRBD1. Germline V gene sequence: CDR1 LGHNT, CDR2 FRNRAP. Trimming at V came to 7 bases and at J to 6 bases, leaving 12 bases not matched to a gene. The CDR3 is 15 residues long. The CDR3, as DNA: TGTGCTAGTGCCCTTGCGAGGGGGCAAAGAAACATTCAGTACTTC. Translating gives CASALARGQRNIQYF.

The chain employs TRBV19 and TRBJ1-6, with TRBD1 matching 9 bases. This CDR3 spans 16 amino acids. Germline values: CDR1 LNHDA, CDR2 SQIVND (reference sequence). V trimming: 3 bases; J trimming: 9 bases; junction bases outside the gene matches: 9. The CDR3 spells CASSISTGGIGSPLHF. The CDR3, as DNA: TGTGCCAGTAGTATTTCCACAGGGGGCATCGGTTCACCCCTCCACTTT.

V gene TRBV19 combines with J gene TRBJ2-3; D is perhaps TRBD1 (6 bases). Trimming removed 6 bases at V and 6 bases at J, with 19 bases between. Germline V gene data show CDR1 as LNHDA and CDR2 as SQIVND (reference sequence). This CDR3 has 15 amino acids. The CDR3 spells CASRGLTGLRDTQYF. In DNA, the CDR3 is TGTGCCAGTAGGGGATTGACAGGCCTAAGGGATACGCAGTATTTT.

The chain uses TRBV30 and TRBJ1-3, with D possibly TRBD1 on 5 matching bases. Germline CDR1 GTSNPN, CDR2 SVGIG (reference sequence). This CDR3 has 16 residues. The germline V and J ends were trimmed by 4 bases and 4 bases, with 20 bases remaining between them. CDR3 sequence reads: CAWTLSPGLEGNTIYF. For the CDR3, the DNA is TGTGCCTGGACCCTTAGTCCAGGGCTGGAAGGAAACACCATATATTTT.

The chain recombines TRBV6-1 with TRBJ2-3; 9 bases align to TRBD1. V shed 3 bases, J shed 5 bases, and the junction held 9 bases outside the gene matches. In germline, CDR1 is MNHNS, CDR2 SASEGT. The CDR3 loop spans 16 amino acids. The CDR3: CASSEAGTGPLDTQYF. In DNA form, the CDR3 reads TGTGCCAGCAGTGAGGCGGGGACAGGGCCCTTAGATACGCAGTATTTT.

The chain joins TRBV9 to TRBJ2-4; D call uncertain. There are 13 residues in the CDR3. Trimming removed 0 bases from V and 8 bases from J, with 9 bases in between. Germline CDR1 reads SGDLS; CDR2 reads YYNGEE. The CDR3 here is CASSVDGTDIQYF. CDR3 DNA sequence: TGTGCCAGCAGCGTAGACGGTACGGACATTCAGTACTTC.

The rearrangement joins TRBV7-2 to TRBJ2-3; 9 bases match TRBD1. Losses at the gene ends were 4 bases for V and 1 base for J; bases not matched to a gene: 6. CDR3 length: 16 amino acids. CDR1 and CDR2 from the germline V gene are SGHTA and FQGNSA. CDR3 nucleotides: TGTGCCAGCAGCTACACAGGGGGCGCAGGCACAGATACGCAGTATTTT. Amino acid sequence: CASSYTGGAGTDTQYF.

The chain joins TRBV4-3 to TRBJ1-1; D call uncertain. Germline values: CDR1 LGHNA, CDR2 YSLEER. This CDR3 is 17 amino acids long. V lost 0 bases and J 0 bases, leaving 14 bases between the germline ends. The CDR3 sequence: CASSQEMHRLMNTEAFF. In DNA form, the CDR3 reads TGCGCCAGCAGCCAAGAAATGCACAGATTAATGAACACTGAAGCTTTCTTT.

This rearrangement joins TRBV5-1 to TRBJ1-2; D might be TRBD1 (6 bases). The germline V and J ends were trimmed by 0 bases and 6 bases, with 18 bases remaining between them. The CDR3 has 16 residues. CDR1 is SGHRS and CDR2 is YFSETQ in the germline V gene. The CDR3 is CASSLGDRNELDGYTF. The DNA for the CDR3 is TGCGCCAGCAGCTTGGGAGACAGGAACGAACTTGATGGCTACACCTTC.

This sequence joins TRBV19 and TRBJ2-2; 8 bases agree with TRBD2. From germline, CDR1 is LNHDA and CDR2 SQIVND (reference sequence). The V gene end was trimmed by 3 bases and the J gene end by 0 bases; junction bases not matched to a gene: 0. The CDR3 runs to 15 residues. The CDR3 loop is CASSISGANTGELFF. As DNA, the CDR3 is TGTGCCAGTAGTATTAGCGGGGCGAACACCGGGGAGCTGTTTTTT.

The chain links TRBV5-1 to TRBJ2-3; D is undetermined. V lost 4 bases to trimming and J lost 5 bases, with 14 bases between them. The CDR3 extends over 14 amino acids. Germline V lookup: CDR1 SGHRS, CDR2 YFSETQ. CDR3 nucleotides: TGCGCCAGCAGCCCTGTTCAGGTCCGAGATACGCAGTATTTT. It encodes CASSPVQVRDTQYF.

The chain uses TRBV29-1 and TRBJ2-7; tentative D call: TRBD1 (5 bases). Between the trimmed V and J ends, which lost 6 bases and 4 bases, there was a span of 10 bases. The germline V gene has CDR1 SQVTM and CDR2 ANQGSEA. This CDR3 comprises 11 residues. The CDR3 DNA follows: TGCAGCGTGGCGACAGCTTACGAGCAGTACTTC. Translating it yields CSVATAYEQYF.

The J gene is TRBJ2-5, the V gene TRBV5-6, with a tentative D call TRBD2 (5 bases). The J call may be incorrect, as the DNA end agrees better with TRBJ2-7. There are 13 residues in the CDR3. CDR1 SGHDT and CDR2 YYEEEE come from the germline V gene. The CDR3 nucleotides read TGTGCCAGCAGCCCCGGGGTTTCCTACGAGCAGTACTTC. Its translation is CASSPGVSYEQYF.

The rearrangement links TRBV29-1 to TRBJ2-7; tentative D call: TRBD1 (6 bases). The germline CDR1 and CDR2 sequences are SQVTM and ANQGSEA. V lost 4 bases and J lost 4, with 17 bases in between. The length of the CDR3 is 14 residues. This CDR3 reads CSVAPTGILYEQYF. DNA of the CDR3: TGCAGCGTTGCCCCCACAGGGATACTATACGAGCAGTACTTC.

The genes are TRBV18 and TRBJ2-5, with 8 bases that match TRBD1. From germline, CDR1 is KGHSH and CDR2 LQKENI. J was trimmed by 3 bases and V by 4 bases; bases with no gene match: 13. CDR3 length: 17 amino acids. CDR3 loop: CASSLDRGPFLKETQYF. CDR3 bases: TGTGCCAGCTCACTCGACAGGGGCCCCTTTCTAAAAGAGACCCAGTACTTC.

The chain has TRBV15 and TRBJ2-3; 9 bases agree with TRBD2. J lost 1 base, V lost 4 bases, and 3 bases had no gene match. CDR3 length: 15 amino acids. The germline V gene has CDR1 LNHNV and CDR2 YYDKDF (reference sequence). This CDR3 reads CATSKQREGTDTQYF. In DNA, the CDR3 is TGTGCCACCAGCAAACAGCGGGAGGGCACAGATACGCAGTATTTT.

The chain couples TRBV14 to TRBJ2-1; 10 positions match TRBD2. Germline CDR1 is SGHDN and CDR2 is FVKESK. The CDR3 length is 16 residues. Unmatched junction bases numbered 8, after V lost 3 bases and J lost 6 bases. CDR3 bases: TGTGCCAGCAGCCATCCGGGACTAGCGTTTGGCAATGAGCAGTTCTTC. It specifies CASSHPGLAFGNEQFF.

The CDR3, as DNA: TGTGCCAGCAGCGCCTCTGTTAGTGGACAGCTACAAGAGACCCAGTACTTC. Translation: CASSASVSGQLQETQYF. The chain joins TRBV7-2 to TRBJ2-5; maybe TRBD1 (6 bases). V was pared by 5 bases and J by 2 bases, with 21 bases between. Germline V lookup: CDR1 SGHTA, CDR2 FQGNSA. This CDR3 region has 17 residues. Complete variable domain (other parts from reference TRBV7-2 and TRBJ2-5): GAGVSQSPSNKVTEKGKDVELRCDPISGHTALYWYRQSLGQGLEFLIYFQGNSAPDKSGLPSDRFSAERTGGSVSTLTIQRTQQEDSAVYLCASSASVSGQLQETQYFGPGTRLLVL.

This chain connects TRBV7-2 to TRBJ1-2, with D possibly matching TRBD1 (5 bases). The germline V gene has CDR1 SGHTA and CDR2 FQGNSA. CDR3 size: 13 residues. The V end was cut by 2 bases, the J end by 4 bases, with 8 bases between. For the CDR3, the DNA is TGTGCCAGCAGCTTACGACAGCTCTATGGCTACACCTTC. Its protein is CASSLRQLYGYTF.

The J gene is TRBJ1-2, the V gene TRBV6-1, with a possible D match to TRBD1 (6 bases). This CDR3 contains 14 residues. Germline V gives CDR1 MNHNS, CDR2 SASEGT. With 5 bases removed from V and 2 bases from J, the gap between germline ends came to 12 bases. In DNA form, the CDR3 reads TGTGCCAGCAGTTGGGGGGGCGGGAACTATGGCTACACCTTC. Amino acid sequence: CASSWGGGNYGYTF.

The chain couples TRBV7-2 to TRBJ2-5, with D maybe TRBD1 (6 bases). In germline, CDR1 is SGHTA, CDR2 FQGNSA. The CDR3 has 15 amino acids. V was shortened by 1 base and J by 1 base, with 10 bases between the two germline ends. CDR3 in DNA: TGTGCCAGCAGCTTAGGGACAGCCCTCCAAGAGACCCAGTACTTC. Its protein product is CASSLGTALQETQYF.

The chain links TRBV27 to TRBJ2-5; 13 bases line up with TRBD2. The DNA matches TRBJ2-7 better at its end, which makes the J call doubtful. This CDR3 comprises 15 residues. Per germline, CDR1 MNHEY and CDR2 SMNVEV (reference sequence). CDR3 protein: CASSLAGLAGSEQYF. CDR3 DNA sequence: TGTGCCAGCAGTTTAGCGGGACTAGCGGGATCCGAGCAGTACTTC.

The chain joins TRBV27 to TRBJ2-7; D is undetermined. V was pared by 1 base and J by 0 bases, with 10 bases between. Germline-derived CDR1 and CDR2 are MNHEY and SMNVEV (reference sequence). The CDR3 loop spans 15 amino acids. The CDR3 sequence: CASSLWRPSSYEQYF. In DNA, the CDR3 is TGTGCCAGCAGTTTATGGAGACCCAGCTCCTACGAGCAGTACTTC.

Here the CDR3 DNA reads TGTGCCAGCTCACCCGGACTTCCAACCTACAATGAGCAGTTCTTC. Translation: CASSPGLPTYNEQFF. V gene TRBV18 combines with J gene TRBJ2-1; TRBD2 might be the D (5 bases). CDR1 and CDR2 from the germline V gene are KGHSH and LQKENI. This CDR3 spans 15 amino acids. Deletions cut 3 bases from V and 2 bases from J, with 11 bases between. Filled out from reference TRBV18 and TRBJ2-1, the complete variable domain reads NAGVMQNPRHLVRRRGQEARLRCSPMKGHSHVYWYRQLPEEGLKFMVYLQKENIIDESGMPKERFSAEFPKEGPSILRIQQVVRGDSAAYFCASSPGLPTYNEQFFGPGTRLTVL.